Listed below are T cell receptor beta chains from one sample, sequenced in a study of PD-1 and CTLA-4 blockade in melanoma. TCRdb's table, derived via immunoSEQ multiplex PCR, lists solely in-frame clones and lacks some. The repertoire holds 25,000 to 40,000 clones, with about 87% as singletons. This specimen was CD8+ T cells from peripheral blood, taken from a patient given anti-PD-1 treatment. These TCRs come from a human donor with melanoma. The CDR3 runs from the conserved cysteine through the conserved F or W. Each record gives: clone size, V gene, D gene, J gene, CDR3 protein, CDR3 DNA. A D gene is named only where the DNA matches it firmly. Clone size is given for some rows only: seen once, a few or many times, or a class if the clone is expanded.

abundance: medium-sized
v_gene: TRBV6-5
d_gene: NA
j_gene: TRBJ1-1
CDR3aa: CASKGWGSMNTEAFF
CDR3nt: TGTGCCAGCAAAGGTTGGGGGAGTATGAACACTGAAGCTTTCTTT

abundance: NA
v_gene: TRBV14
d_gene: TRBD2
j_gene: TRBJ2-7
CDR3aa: CASSTSGVLSYEQYF
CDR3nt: TGTGCCAGCAGCACGAGCGGGGTCCTCTCCTACGAGCAGTACTTC

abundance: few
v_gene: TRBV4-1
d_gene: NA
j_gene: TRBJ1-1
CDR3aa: CASSQVPPGGITVTEAFF
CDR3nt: TGCGCCAGCAGCCAAGTCCCCCCCGGGGGGATAACGGTCACTGAAGCTTTCTTT

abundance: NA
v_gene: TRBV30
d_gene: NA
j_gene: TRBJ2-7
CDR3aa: CAWMGTGTYEQYF
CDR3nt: TGTGCCTGGATGGGGACCGGCACCTACGAGCAGTACTTC

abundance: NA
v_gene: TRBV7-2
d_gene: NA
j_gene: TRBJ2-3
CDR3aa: CASSTGYRDFSGDTQYF
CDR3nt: TGTGCCAGCAGCACAGGCTACCGGGACTTCTCGGGAGATACGCAGTATTTT

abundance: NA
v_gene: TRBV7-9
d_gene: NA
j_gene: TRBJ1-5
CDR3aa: CASSLAQGEGSNQPQHF
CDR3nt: TGTGCCAGCAGCTTAGCGCAAGGGGAGGGGAGCAATCAGCCCCAGCATTTT

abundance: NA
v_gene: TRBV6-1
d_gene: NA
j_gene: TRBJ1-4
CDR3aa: CASSDASGFEKLFF
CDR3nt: TGTGCCAGCAGTGACGCGAGCGGGTTTGAAAAACTGTTTTTT

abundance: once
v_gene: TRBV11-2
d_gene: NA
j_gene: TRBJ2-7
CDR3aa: CASSLGPSSSYEQYF
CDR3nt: TGTGCCAGCAGCTTAGGGCCTTCGAGCTCCTACGAGCAGTACTTC

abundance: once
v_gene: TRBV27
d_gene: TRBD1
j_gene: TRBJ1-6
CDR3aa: CASGPGTGSPLHF
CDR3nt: TGTGCCAGCGGCCCCGGGACAGGGTCACCCCTCCACTTT

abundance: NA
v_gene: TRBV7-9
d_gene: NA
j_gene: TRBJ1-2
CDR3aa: CASTNLAGDASGYTF
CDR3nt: TGTGCCAGCACCAACCTGGCAGGGGATGCGAGTGGCTACACCTTC

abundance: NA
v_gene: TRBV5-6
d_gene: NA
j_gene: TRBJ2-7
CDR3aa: CASSSRHYEQYF
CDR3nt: TGTGCCAGCAGCTCCCGACACTACGAGCAGTACTTC